A single sample is the source of the 23 T cell receptor beta chains below, sequenced in a study of blood T cell dynamics during melanoma immunotherapy. Time point described: pre-treatment baseline. Some clones are missing from TCRdb's copy, which holds only in-frame ones; the method was immunoSEQ multiplex PCR. This table has more than 6,000 clones, 80% to 85% appearing once. This specimen consisted of blood, obtained from a patient treated with checkpoint blockade. The receptors originated from a human donor with melanoma. Some clones in this sample may be carry-over from other donors' samples.

The chain carries TRBV27 and TRBJ2-3; TRBD2 agrees at 8 bases. The CDR3 loop spans 15 amino acids. V gave up 3 bases and J gave up 7 bases; unmatched junction bases: 9. Germline V gene sequence: CDR1 MNHEY, CDR2 SMNVEV (reference sequence). The CDR3 bases are TGTGCCAGCAGTTTGCGGGGGGCTCATATAAATACGCAGTATTTT. It is translated as CASSLRGAHINTQYF.

This clone was counted once. The gene calls are TRBV5-1 and TRBJ1-6, with a weak D call TRBD1 (6 bases). CDR3 length equals 15 residues. Germline V gene lookup returns CDR1 SGHRS and CDR2 YFSETQ. Trimming shortened V by 4 bases and J by 7 bases, and 15 bases separated the two germline ends. The CDR3 coding sequence is TGCGCCAGCAGCCCCCGGGGGGGCAGGAATTCACCCCTCCACTTT. Translation: CASSPRGGRNSPLHF.

This chain connects TRBV2 to TRBJ2-7, with 10 bases that match TRBD1. V lost 4 bases, J lost 6 bases, and 9 bases stayed unmatched. Germline V gives CDR1 SNHLY, CDR2 FYNNEI. The CDR3 covers 15 residues. The CDR3 loop reads CASSGLGTGETEQYF. The CDR3 nucleotides are TGTGCCAGCAGTGGGCTGGGGACAGGGGAAACCGAGCAGTACTTC. Full variable domain (missing parts from reference TRBV2 and TRBJ2-7): EPEVTQTPSHQVTQMGQEVILRCVPISNHLYFYWYRQILGQKVEFLVSFYNNEISEKSEIFDDQFSVERPDGSNFTLKIRSTKLEDSAMYFCASSGLGTGETEQYFGPGTRLTVT.

This chain links TRBV5-1 with TRBJ2-5; D is undetermined. Germline V CDR1 and CDR2: SGHRS, YFSETQ. Trimming removed 0 bases from V and 1 base from J, with 4 bases in between. The CDR3 length is 13 residues. DNA of the CDR3: TGCGCCAGCAGCTTGGTGGGCCAAGAGACCCAGTACTTC. This codes for CASSLVGQETQYF.

The rearrangement joins TRBV2 to TRBJ2-3; 9 bases match TRBD2. Germline-derived CDR1 and CDR2 are SNHLY and FYNNEI. V was pared by 7 bases and J by 2 bases, with 7 bases of the junction left unmatched. The CDR3 sequence is 15 residues long. CDR3 protein: CASKSSGILTDTQYF. In DNA, the CDR3 is TGTGCCAGCAAGTCTAGCGGGATCCTCACAGATACGCAGTATTTT.

The J gene is TRBJ2-3, the V gene TRBV2, with 7 bases that match TRBD2. V shed 5 bases and J 10 bases; nucleotides not matched to a gene: 12. CDR1 is SNHLY and CDR2 is FYNNEI in the germline V gene. The CDR3 runs 14 residues. The CDR3 is CASSSGGRGQAQYF. Written as DNA, the CDR3 is TGTGCCAGCAGTTCGGGCGGGAGAGGTCAGGCGCAGTATTTT.

This chain links TRBV10-3 with TRBJ2-7, with D perhaps being TRBD1 or TRBD2 (5 bases each). CDR1 is ENHRY, CDR2 SYGVKD, per germline. The CDR3 is 14 residues long. Trimming took off 4 bases at V and 4 bases at J, with 14 bases between the two ends. The CDR3 DNA follows: TGTGCCATCAGTGGAGGGGCAGAACCGTACGAGCAGTACTTC. This gives the protein CAISGGAEPYEQYF.

V is TRBV27 and J is TRBJ2-5, with a possible D match to TRBD2 (5 bases). This CDR3 has 15 residues. V dropped 6 bases and J dropped 1 base, with 15 bases sitting between them. The germline V gene encodes CDR1 MNHEY and CDR2 SMNVEV (reference sequence). The CDR3 DNA is TGTGCCAGCAGAGGGCGGTTAGGGAGCCAAGAGACCCAGTACTTC. It translates to CASRGRLGSQETQYF.

V usage is TRBV19 and J usage is TRBJ2-2, with 9 bases matching TRBD1. Trimming cost V 8 bases and J 7 bases; bases outside gene matches: 11. The germline V gene encodes CDR1 LNHDA and CDR2 SQIVND (reference sequence). The CDR3 runs to 15 residues. The CDR3 DNA follows: TGTGCCAGTCAACTCTCGCCGGGACAGGGCGGGGAGCTGTTTTTT. Translating it yields CASQLSPGQGGELFF.

This chain links TRBV7-6 with TRBJ2-5, with D perhaps matching TRBD1 (5 bases). Looked up from germline, CDR1 is SGHVS and CDR2 is FNYEAQ. The CDR3 has 15 residues. With 5 bases removed from V and 1 base from J, the gap between germline ends came to 14 bases. The chain's CDR3 is CASSPQTATQETQYF. CDR3 in DNA: TGTGCCAGCAGCCCACAGACAGCAACCCAAGAGACCCAGTACTTC.

This sequence joins TRBV29-1 and TRBJ1-1; no clear D. CDR3 size: 10 residues. Germline values: CDR1 SQVTM, CDR2 ANQGSEA. CDR3 amino acids: CSGVNTEAFF. The DNA for the CDR3 is TGCAGTGGAGTGAACACTGAAGCTTTCTTT.

The chain couples TRBV6-5 to TRBJ1-5; a weak D match, TRBD1 (5 bases). Germline CDR1 MNHEY, CDR2 SVGAGI. The CDR3 consists of 14 residues. V was shortened by 6 bases and J by 5 bases, with 14 bases between the two germline ends. The CDR3 DNA reads TGTGCCAGCAGACCTCCGGGACTCGATCAGCCCCAGCATTTT. Residues: CASRPPGLDQPQHF.

This chain uses TRBV6-6 with TRBJ2-1, with 9 bases aligning to TRBD1. Germline loops: CDR1 MNHNY, CDR2 SVGAGI (reference sequence). This CDR3 contains 14 residues. V lost 5 bases, J lost 7 bases, and 6 bases stayed unmatched. CDR3 DNA sequence: TGTGCCAGCAGTGGGGGACAGGGATCAAATGAGCAGTTCTTC. Its protein product is CASSGGQGSNEQFF.

The chain combines TRBV5-1 with TRBJ2-2; TRBD2 agrees at 12 bases. With V trimmed by 6 bases and J by 5 bases, 5 bases remained unmatched. CDR3 length: 15 residues. Looked up from germline, CDR1 is SGHRS and CDR2 is YFSETQ. The CDR3 nucleotides are TGCGCCAGCAACGAACTAGCGGGAGGAACCGGGGAGCTGTTTTTT. It codes for CASNELAGGTGELFF.

The rearrangement links TRBV9 to TRBJ1-3; D gene unclear. This CDR3 is 12 amino acids long. The germline V gene has CDR1 SGDLS and CDR2 YYNGEE. V gave up 4 bases and J gave up 5 bases, with 7 bases separating them. The CDR3 spells CASSRARNTIYF. DNA for the CDR3: TGTGCCAGCAGCAGGGCAAGAAACACCATATATTTT.

The V gene is TRBV6-4, the J gene TRBJ2-1, with 11 positions matching TRBD2. The CDR3 has 17 amino acids. Germline V gives CDR1 MRHNA, CDR2 SNTAGT. Losses at the gene ends were 0 bases for V and 6 bases for J; bases not matched to a gene: 7. The chain's CDR3 is CASSDSLAGGGGNEQFF. The CDR3 nucleotides read TGTGCCAGCAGTGACTCCCTAGCGGGGGGCGGGGGCAATGAGCAGTTCTTC.

V usage is TRBV28 and J usage is TRBJ1-2, with D possibly TRBD1 on 6 matching bases. The CDR3 covers 17 residues. The germline V and J ends were trimmed by 6 bases and 1 base, with 21 bases remaining between them. Per germline, CDR1 MDHEN and CDR2 SYDVKM. CDR3 coding DNA: TGTGCCAGCAGGACAATAGTACAGGGCGAAATTAACTATGGCTACACCTTC. It specifies CASRTIVQGEINYGYTF.

The V and J genes are TRBV2 and TRBJ2-5; 8 bases align to TRBD2. Germline lookup yields CDR1 SNHLY and CDR2 FYNNEI. Losses at the gene ends were 7 bases for V and 7 bases for J; bases not matched to a gene: 14. CDR3 length equals 15 residues. The CDR3 nucleotides read TGTGCCAGCACCCTCCTAGCGGGCGGCGGGGGGACCCAGTACTTC. It encodes CASTLLAGGGGTQYF.

The J gene is TRBJ2-4, the V gene TRBV29-1, with D tentatively TRBD2 (6 bases). There are 15 residues in the CDR3. Germline values: CDR1 SQVTM, CDR2 ANQGSEA. V dropped 4 bases and J dropped 8 bases, with 21 bases sitting between them. The DNA of the CDR3 is TGCAGCGTTGTAGCGGCAGGTGGCGTTCAAGACATTCAGTACTTC. It translates to CSVVAAGGVQDIQYF.

This chain uses TRBV5-1 with TRBJ1-5; no clear D gene. The CDR3 contains 13 residues. The V and J ends lost 3 bases and 3 bases respectively, with 7 bases between them. Looked up from germline, CDR1 is SGHRS and CDR2 is YFSETQ. The CDR3 DNA reads as TGCGCCAGCAGCTGGGATGTCAATCAGCCCCAGCATTTT. As protein: CASSWDVNQPQHF.

A single count supports this clone. V is TRBV6-5 and J is TRBJ2-3, with no clear D. This CDR3 has 14 residues. CDR1 and CDR2 from the germline V gene are MNHEY and SVGAGI. Trimming took 5 bases from V and 0 from J, leaving 9 bases between them. CDR3 in amino acids: CASSVGLSTDTQYF. In DNA, the CDR3 is TGTGCCAGCAGTGTTGGGCTGAGCACAGATACGCAGTATTTT.

The gene calls are TRBV7-2 and TRBJ1-6, with unresolved D. This CDR3 contains 15 residues. Germline V gives CDR1 SGHTA, CDR2 FQGNSA. V was pared by 3 bases and J by 2 bases, with 8 bases between. The CDR3 protein is CASSFAGTYNSPLHF. CDR3 DNA sequence: TGTGCCAGCAGCTTCGCGGGGACCTATAATTCACCCCTCCACTTT.

The chain carries TRBV5-1 and TRBJ2-1, with D maybe TRBD1 (5 bases). CDR3 size: 18 residues. Trimming shortened V by 0 bases and J by 2 bases, and 18 bases separated the two germline ends. CDR1 SGHRS and CDR2 YFSETQ come from the germline V gene. CDR3 loop: CASSLARFQTGTYNEQFF. Written as DNA, the CDR3 is TGCGCCAGCAGCTTGGCCCGCTTCCAAACAGGTACCTACAATGAGCAGTTCTTC.